This T cell receptor beta chain appears in the sequencing data of a study of OX40 agonist ivuxolimab in advanced cancers. Study-level information: Patients were given ivuxolimab, an antibody that agonizes OX40 (CD134). Whole-study findings and limits: Some of the lowest clonal expansion was seen in partial responders at 0.1-3.0 mg/kg. By week 6 at 0.1 to 3.0 mg/kg, blood CD4+ and CD8+ T cells had expanded clonally. The authors also found low normalized T-cell clonal expansion in some nonresponders.

This CDR3 comprises 15 residues. Germline loops: CDR1 MNHNS, CDR2 SASEGT. Trimming took off 7 bases at V and 0 bases at J, with 13 bases between the two ends. Generated by immunoSEQ multiplex PCR, the TCRdb table keeps only in-frame clones and is missing some. The sample carries tens of thousands of clones, roughly 84% recorded once. Regarding this clone: Antigen unknown.

The sequence derives from an adult with an advanced solid tumor such as melanoma, head and neck, liver or kidney cancer. The rearrangement joins TRBV6-1 to TRBJ2-1; D is possibly TRBD1 or TRBD2 (5 bases each). The material was CD4+ or CD8+ T cells sorted from blood, obtained in a trial of the OX40 agonist ivuxolimab. CDR3 amino acids: CASKIGGSSYNEQFF. In DNA, the CDR3 is TGTGCCAGCAAAATTGGGGGAAGCTCCTACAATGAGCAGTTCTTC.